This T cell receptor beta chain was identified during a study of T cell repertoires in aging, cancer and after chemotherapy. Study information: The whole study produced a dataset of roughly 8.6 million TCR reads.

Rearranged V-D-J TRB sequences were amplified with a mixed TRB-A/B primer pool. TCRdb reanalysed the multiplex PCR reads using MiXCR and keeps one entry per CDR3 protein. The sample carries approximately 2,500 distinct CDR3 sequences, around 69% recorded once. Study-level results: Median generation probability rose over the chemotherapy interval in each cancer cohort, suggesting rebound thymic output. In cancer patients, declining TCR diversity with age involved lost richness and lost evenness.

This clonotype was seen just once. Its matching antigen is unknown. The template was genomic DNA from peripheral blood, not RNA. The receptor was isolated from a human donor with a solid tumor. Sequencing used blood.

The CDR3 protein is CASSALTSGTYQETQYF. CDR3 sequence (DNA): TGTGCCAGTAGTGCGCTTACTAGCGGGACATACCAAGAGACCCAGTACTTC. The chain joins TRBV19 to TRBJ2-5; the match to TRBD2 covers 10 bases. Germline lookup yields CDR1 LNHDA and CDR2 SQIVND (reference sequence). The CDR3 has 17 residues. The junction had 9 bases not matched to a gene; V was cut back by 5 bases and J by 0 bases.